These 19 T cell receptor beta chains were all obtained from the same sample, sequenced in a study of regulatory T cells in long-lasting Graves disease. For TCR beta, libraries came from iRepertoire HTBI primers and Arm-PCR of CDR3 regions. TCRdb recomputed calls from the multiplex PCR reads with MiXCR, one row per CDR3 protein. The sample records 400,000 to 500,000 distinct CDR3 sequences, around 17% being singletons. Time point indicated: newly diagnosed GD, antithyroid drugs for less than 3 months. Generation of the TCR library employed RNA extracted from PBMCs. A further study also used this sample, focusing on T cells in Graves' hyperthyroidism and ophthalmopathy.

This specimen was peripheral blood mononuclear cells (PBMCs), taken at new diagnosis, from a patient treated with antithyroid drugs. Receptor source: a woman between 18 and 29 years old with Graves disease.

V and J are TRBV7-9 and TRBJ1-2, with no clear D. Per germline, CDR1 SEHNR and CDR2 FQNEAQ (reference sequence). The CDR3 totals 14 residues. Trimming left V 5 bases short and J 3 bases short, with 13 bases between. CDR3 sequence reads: CASSQDLVDYGYTF. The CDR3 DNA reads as TGTGCCAGCAGCCAAGACCTAGTGGACTATGGCTACACCTTC. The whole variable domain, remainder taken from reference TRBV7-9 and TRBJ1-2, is DTGVSQNPRHKITKRGQNVTFRCDPISEHNRLYWYRQTLGQGPEFLTYFQNEAQLEKSRLLSDRFSAERPKGSFSTLEIQRTEQGDSAMYLCASSQDLVDYGYTFGSGTRLTVV.

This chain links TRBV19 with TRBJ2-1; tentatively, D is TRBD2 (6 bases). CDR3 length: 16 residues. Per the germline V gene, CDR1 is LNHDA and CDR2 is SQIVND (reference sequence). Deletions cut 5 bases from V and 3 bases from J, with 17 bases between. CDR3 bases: TGTGCCAGTAGTGCCCCTACTAGCAGCTTCTACAATGAGCAGTTCTTC. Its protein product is CASSAPTSSFYNEQFF.

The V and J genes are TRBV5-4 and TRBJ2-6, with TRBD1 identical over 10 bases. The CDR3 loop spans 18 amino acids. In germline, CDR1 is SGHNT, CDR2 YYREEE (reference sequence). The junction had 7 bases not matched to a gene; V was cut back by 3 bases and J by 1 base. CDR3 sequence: CASSSDRGRFSGANVLTF. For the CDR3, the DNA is TGTGCCAGCAGCTCCGACAGGGGGCGTTTTTCTGGGGCCAACGTCCTGACTTTC.

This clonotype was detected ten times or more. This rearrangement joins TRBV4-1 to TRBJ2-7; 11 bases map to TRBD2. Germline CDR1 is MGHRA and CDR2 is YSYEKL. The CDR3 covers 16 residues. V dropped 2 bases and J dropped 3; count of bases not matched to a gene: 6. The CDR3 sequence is CASSQTSGSVFYEQYF. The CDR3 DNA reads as TGCGCCAGCAGCCAAACTAGCGGGAGTGTATTCTACGAGCAGTACTTC.

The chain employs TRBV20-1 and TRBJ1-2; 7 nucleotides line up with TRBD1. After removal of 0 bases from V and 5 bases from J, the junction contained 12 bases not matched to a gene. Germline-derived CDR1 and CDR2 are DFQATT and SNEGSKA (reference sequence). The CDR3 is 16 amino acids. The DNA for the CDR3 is TGCAGTGCTAGAGACCTCCAGGGGGGAACCTTTTATGGCTACACCTTC. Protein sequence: CSARDLQGGTFYGYTF.

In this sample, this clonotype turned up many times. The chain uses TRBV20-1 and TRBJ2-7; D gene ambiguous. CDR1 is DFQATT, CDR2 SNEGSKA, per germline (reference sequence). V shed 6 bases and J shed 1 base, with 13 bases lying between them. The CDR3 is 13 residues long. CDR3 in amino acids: CSAPRDFSYEQYF. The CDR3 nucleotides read TGCAGTGCCCCAAGGGATTTTTCCTACGAGCAGTACTTC.

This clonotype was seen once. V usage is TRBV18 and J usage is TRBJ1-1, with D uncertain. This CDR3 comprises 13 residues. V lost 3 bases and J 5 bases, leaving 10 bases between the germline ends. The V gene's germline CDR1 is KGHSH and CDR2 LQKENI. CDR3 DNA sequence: TGTGCCAGCTCACCCTACGAGGGTACTGAAGCTTTCTTT. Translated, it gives CASSPYEGTEAFF.

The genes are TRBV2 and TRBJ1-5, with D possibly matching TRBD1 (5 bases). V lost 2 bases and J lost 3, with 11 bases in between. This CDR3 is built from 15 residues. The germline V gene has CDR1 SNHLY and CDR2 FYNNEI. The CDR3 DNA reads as TGTGCCAGCAGTGAAAGGGCAGGGCCCAATCAGCCCCAGCATTTT. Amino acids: CASSERAGPNQPQHF.

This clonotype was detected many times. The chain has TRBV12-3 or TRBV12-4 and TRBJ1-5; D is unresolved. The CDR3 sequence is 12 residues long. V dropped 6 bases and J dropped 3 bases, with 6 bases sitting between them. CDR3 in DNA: TGTGCCAGCAGCATACCCAATCAGCCCCAGCATTTT. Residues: CASSIPNQPQHF.

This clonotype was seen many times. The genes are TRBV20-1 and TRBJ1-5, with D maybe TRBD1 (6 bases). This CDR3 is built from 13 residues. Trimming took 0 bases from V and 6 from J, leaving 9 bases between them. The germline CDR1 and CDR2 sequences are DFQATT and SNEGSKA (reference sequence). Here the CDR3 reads CSAREGGGQPQHF. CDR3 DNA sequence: TGCAGTGCTAGAGAAGGGGGAGGTCAGCCCCAGCATTTT.

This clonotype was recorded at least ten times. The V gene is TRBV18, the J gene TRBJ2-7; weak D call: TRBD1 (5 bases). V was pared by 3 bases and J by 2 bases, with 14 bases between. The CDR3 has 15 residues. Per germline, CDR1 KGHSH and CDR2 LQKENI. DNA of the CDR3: TGTGCCAGCTCACCTGTATCAGCAGGGACCTACGAGCAGTACTTC. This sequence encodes CASSPVSAGTYEQYF.

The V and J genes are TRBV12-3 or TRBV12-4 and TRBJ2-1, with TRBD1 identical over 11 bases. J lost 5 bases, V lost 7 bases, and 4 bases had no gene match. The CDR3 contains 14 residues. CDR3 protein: CASTGTGGNNEQFF. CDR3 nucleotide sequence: TGTGCCAGCACCGGGACAGGGGGTAACAATGAGCAGTTCTTC.

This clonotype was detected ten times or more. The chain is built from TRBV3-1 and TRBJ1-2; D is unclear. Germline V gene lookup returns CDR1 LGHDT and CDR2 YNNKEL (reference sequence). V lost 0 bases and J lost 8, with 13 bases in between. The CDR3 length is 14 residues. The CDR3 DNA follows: TGTGCCAGCAGCCAAGATTTTGGCCCCCGGGGCTACACCTTC. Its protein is CASSQDFGPRGYTF.

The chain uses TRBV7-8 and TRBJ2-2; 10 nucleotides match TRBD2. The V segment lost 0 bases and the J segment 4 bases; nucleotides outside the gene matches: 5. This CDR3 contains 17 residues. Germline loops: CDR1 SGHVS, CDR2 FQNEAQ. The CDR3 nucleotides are TGTGCCAGCAGCTTAGCCGCACTAGCGGGATCCACCGGGGAGCTGTTTTTT. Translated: CASSLAALAGSTGELFF.

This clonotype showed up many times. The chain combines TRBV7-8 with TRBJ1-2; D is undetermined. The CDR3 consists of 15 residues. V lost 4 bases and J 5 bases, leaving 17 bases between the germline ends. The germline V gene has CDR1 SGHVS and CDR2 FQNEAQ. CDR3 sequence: CASSSYTPPDYGYTF. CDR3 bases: TGTGCCAGCAGCTCTTACACCCCGCCCGATTATGGCTACACCTTC.

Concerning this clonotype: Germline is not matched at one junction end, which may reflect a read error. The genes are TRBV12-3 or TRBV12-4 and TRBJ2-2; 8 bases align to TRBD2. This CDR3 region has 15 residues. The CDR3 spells CASSLIQGGSGEPFF. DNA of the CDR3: TGTGCCAGCAGTTTAATACAGGGCGGTAGCGGGGAGCCGTTTTTT.

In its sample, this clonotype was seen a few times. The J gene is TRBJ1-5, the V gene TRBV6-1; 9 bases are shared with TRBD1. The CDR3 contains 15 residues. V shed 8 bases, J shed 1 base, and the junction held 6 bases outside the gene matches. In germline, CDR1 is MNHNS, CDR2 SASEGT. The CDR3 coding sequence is TGTGCCAGCCTCAAGGACAGGGGAAGCAATCAGCCCCAGCATTTT. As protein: CASLKDRGSNQPQHF.

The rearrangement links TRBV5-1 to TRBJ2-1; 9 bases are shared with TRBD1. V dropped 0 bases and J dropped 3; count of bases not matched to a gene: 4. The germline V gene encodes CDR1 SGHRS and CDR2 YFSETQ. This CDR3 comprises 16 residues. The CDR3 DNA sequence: TGCGCCAGCAGCTTGGGGACAGGGGTTATCTACAATGAGCAGTTCTTC. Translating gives CASSLGTGVIYNEQFF.

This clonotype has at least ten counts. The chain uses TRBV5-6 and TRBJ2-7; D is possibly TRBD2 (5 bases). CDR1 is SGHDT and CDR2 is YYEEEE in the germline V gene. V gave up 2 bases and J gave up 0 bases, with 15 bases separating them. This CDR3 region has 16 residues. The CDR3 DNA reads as TGTGCCAGCAGCTTATCTTTGACTACCTACTCCTACGAGCAGTACTTC. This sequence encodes CASSLSLTTYSYEQYF.